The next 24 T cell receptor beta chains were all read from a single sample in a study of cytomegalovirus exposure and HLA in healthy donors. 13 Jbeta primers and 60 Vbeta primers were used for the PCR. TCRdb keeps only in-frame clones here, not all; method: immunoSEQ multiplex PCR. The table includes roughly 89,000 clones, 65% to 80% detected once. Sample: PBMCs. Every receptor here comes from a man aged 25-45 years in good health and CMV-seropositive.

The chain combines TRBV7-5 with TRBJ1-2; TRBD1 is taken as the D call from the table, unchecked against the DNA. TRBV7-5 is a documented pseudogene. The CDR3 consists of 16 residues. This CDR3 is CARSLGSTGRNYGYTF. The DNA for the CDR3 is TGTGCCAGAAGCTTGGGATCGACAGGGAGGAACTATGGCTACACCTTC.

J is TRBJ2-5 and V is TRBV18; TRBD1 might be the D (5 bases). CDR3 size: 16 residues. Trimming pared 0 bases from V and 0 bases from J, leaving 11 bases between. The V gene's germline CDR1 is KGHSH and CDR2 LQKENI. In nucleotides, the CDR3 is TGTGCCAGCTCACCACCAGGGGTGTACGACCAAGAGACCCAGTACTTC. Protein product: CASSPPGVYDQETQYF.

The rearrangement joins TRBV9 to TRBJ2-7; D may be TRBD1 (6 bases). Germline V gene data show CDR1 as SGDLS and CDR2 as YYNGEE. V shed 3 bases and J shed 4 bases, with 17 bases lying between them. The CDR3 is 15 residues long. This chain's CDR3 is CASSAHPQGQYEQYF. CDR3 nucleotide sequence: TGTGCCAGCAGCGCCCACCCCCAAGGACAGTACGAGCAGTACTTC.

The CDR3 loop reads CASSPFHDSDYEQYF. The CDR3 DNA reads TGTGCCAGCAGCCCCTTCCATGACAGCGACTACGAGCAGTACTTC. The chain links TRBV11-1 to TRBJ2-7; D may be TRBD1 (5 bases). The CDR3 has 15 amino acids. Germline V CDR1 and CDR2: SGHAT, FQDESV (reference sequence). The V gene lost 5 bases and the J gene lost 3 bases, with 17 bases spanning the gap.

The CDR3 spells CASGPGLAGYDTQYF. The CDR3, as DNA: TGTGCTAGTGGACCGGGACTAGCGGGGTATGATACGCAGTATTTT. V gene TRBV12-5 combines with J gene TRBJ2-3; 13 positions agree with TRBD2. Germline V gene sequence: CDR1 LGHNT, CDR2 FRNRAP. The CDR3 is 15 residues long. After removal of 6 bases from V and 6 bases from J, the junction contained 6 bases not matched to a gene.

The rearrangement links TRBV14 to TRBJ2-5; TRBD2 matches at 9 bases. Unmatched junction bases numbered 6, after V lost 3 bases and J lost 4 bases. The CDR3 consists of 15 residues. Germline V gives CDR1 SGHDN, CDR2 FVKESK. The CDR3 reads CASSHTRGGLETQYF. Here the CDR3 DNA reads TGTGCCAGCAGCCACACGCGGGGGGGTTTAGAGACCCAGTACTTC.

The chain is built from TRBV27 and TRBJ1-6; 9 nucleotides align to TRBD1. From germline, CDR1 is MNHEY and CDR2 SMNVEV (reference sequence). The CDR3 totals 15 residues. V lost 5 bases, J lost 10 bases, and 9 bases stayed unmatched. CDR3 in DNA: TGTGCCAGCAGTAAGGGACAGGGACGGGGGTCACCCCTCCACTTT. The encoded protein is CASSKGQGRGSPLHF.

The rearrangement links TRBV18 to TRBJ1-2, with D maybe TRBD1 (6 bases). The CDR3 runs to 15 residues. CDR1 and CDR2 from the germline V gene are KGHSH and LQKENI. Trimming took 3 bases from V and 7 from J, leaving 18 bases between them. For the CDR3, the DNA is TGTGCCAGCTCACCGACGGACAGACCCTCGGGTGGCTACACCTTC. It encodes CASSPTDRPSGGYTF.

This CDR3 reads CASSVGGISTDTQYF. In DNA, the CDR3 is TGTGCCAGCAGCGTAGGAGGGATTAGCACAGATACGCAGTATTTT. The rearrangement uses TRBV9 and TRBJ2-3; D may be TRBD2 (5 bases). Germline V gene lookup returns CDR1 SGDLS and CDR2 YYNGEE. V was shortened by 0 bases and J by 0 bases, with 8 bases between the two germline ends. The CDR3 runs to 15 residues. Filled out from reference TRBV9 and TRBJ2-3, the complete variable domain reads DSGVTQTPKHLITATGQRVTLRCSPRSGDLSVYWYQQSLDQGLQFLIQYYNGEERAKGNILERFSAQQFPDLHSELNLSSLELGDSALYFCASSVGGISTDTQYFGPGTRLTVL.

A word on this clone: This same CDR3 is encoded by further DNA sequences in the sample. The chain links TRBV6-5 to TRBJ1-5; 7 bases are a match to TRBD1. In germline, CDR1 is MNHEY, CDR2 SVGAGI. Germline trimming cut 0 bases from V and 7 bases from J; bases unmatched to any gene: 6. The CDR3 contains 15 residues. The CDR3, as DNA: TGTGCCAGCAGTTACTCGAACAGGGGCGGGCAGCCCCAGCATTTT. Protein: CASSYSNRGGQPQHF.

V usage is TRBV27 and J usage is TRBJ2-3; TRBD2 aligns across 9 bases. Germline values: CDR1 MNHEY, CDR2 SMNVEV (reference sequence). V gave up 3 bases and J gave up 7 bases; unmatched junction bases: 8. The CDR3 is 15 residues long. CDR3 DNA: TGTGCCAGCAGTTTTAGGGCGGGGGGGCCCCATACGCAGTATTTT. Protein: CASSFRAGGPHTQYF.

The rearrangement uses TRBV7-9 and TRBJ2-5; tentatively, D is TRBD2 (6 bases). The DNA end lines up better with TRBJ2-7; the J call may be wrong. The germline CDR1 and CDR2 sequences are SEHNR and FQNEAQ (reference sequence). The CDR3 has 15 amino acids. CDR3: CASSAGPRFSYEQYF. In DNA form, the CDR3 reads TGTGCCAGCAGCGCGGGACCACGATTCTCCTACGAGCAGTACTTC.

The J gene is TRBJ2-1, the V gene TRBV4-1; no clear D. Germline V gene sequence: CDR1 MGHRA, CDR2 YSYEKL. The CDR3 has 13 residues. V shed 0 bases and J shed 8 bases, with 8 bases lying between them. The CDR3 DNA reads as TGCGCCAGCAGCCAAGAGCCACCAGATGAGCAGTTCTTC. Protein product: CASSQEPPDEQFF.

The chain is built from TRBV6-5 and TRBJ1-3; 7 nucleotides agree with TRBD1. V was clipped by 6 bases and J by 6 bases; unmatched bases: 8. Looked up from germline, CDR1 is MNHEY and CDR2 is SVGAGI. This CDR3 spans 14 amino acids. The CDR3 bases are TGTGCCAGCAGCTCTCCCGGGACAGAAAACACCATATATTTT. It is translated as CASSSPGTENTIYF.

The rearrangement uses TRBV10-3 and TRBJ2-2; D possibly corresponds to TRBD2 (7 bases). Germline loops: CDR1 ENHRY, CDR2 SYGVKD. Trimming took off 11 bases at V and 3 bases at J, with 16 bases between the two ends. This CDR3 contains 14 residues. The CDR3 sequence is CAVGGAGDTGELFF. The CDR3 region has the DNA TGTGCCGTGGGGGGGGCAGGCGACACCGGGGAGCTGTTTTTT.

The CDR3 nucleotides are TGTGCCAGCAGCCAGGACAGTGGGTCACTCGAAGCTTTCTTT. It specifies CASSQDSGSLEAFF. V is TRBV4-2 and J is TRBJ1-1, with D possibly being TRBD1 (6 bases). The germline CDR1 and CDR2 sequences are LGHNA and YNFKEQ. The germline V and J ends were trimmed by 3 bases and 8 bases, with 16 bases remaining between them. The CDR3 runs to 14 residues.

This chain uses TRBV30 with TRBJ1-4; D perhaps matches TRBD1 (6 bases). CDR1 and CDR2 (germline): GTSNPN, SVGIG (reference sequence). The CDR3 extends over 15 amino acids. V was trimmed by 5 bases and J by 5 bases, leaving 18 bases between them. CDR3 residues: CAWGLQGVGNEKLFF. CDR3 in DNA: TGTGCCTGGGGTCTACAGGGCGTCGGAAATGAAAAACTGTTTTTT.

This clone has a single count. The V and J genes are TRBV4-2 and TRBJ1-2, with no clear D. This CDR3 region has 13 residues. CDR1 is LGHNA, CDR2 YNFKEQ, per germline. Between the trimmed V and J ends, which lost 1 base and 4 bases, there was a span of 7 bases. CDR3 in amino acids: CASSQAGSYGYTF. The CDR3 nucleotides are TGTGCCAGCAGCCAAGCAGGCAGCTATGGCTACACCTTC.

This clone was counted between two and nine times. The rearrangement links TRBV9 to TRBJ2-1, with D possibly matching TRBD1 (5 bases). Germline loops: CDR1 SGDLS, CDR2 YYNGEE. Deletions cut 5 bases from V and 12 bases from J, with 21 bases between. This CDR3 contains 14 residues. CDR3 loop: CASSPQGPRQGQFF. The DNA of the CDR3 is TGTGCCAGCAGTCCCCAGGGCCCTCGACAAGGGCAGTTCTTC. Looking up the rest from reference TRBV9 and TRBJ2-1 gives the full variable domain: DSGVTQTPKHLITATGQRVTLRCSPRSGDLSVYWYQQSLDQGLQFLIQYYNGEERAKGNILERFSAQQFPDLHSELNLSSLELGDSALYFCASSPQGPRQGQFFGPGTRLTVL.

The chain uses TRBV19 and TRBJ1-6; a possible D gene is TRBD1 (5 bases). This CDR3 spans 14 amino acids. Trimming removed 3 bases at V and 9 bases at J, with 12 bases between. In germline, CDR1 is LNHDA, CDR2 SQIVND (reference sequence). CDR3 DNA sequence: TGTGCCAGTAGTATGGGAGGGGCGAGTTCACCCCTCCACTTT. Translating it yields CASSMGGASSPLHF.

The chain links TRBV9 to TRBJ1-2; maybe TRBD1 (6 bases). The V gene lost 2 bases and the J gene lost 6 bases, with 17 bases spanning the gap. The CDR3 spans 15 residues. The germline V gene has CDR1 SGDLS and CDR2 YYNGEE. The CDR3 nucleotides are TGTGCCAGCAGCGTCAGCGATTTACAGGGTAATGGCTACACCTTC. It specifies CASSVSDLQGNGYTF. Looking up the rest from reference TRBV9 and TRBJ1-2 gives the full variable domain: DSGVTQTPKHLITATGQRVTLRCSPRSGDLSVYWYQQSLDQGLQFLIQYYNGEERAKGNILERFSAQQFPDLHSELNLSSLELGDSALYFCASSVSDLQGNGYTFGSGTRLTVV.

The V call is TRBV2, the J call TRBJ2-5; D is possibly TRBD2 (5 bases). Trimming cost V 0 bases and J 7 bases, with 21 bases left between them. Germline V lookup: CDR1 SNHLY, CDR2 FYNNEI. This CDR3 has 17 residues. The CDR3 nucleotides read TGTGCCAGCAGTGAAGCAGGACCCGACTACAGCGATGCGACCCAGTACTTC. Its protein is CASSEAGPDYSDATQYF. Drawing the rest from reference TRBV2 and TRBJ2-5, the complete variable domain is EPEVTQTPSHQVTQMGQEVILRCVPISNHLYFYWYRQILGQKVEFLVSFYNNEISEKSEIFDDQFSVERPDGSNFTLKIRSTKLEDSAMYFCASSEAGPDYSDATQYFGPGTRLLVL.

The CDR3 bases are TGTGCCACCAGCAGAGATCCAGGGTTCCTTAATCAGCCCCAGCATTTT. As protein: CATSRDPGFLNQPQHF. The chain recombines TRBV15 with TRBJ1-5; tentative D call: TRBD1 (5 bases). This CDR3 has 16 residues. V lost 0 bases to trimming and J lost 4 bases, with 13 bases between them. Germline V CDR1 and CDR2: LNHNV, YYDKDF (reference sequence).

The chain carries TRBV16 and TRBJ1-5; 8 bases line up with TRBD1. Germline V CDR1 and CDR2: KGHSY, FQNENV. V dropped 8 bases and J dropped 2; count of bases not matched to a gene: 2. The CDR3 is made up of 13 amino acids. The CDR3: CASGQGGNQPQHF. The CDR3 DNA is TGTGCCAGCGGACAGGGCGGCAATCAGCCCCAGCATTTT.